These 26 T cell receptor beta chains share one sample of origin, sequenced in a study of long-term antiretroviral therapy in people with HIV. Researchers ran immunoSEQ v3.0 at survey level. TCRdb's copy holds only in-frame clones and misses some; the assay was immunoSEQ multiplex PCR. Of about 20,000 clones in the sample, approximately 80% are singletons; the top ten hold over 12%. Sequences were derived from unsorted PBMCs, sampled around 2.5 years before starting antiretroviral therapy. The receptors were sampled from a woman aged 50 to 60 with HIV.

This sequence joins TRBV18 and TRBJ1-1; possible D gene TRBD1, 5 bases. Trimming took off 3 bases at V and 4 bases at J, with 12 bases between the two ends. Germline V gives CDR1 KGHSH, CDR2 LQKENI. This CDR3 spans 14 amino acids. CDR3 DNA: TGTGCCAGCTCACCGGGACTGCCGTCCACTGAAGCTTTCTTT. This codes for CASSPGLPSTEAFF.

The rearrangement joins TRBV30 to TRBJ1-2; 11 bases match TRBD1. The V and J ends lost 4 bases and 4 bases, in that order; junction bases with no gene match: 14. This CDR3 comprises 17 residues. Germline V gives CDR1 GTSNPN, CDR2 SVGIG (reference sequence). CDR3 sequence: CAWNPISGQGASYGYTF. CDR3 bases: TGTGCCTGGAACCCCATCTCCGGACAGGGGGCGAGCTATGGCTACACCTTC.

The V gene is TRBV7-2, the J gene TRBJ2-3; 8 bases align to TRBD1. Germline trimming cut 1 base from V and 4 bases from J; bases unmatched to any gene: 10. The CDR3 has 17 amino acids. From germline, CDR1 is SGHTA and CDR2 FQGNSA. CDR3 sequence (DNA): TGTGCCAGCAGCTTAGACAGGGACAGGTGGGCACCAGATACGCAGTATTTT. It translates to CASSLDRDRWAPDTQYF.

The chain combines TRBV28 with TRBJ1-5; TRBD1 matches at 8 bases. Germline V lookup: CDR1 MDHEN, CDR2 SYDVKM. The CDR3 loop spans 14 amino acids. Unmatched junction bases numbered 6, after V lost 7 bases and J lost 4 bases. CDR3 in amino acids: CASTGQVGNQPQHF. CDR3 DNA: TGTGCCAGCACGGGACAGGTCGGAAATCAGCCCCAGCATTTT.

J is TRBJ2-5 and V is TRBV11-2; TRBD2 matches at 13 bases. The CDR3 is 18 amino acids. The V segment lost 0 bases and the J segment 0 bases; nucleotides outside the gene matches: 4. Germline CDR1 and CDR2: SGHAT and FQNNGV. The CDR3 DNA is TGTGCCAGCAGCTTAGATTTGACTAGCGGGGGGTACCAAGAGACCCAGTACTTC. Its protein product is CASSLDLTSGGYQETQYF. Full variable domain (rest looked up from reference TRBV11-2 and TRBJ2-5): EAGVAQSPRYKIIEKRQSVAFWCNPISGHATLYWYQQILGQGPKLLIQFQNNGVVDDSQLPKDRFSAERLKGVDSTLKIQPAKLEDSAVYLCASSLDLTSGGYQETQYFGPGTRLLVL.

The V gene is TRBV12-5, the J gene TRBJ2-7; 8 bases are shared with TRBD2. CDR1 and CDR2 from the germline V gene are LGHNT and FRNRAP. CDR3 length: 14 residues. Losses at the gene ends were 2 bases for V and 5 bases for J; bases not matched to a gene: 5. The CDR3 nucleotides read TGTGCTAGTGGTTTGCGGGGGGGCCGGGACGAGCAGTACTTC. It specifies CASGLRGGRDEQYF. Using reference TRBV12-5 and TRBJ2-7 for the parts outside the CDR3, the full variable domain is DARVTQTPRHKVTEMGQEVTMRCQPILGHNTVFWYRQTMMQGLELLAYFRNRAPLDDSGMPKDRFSAEMPDATLATLKIQPSEPRDSAVYFCASGLRGGRDEQYFGPGTRLTVT.

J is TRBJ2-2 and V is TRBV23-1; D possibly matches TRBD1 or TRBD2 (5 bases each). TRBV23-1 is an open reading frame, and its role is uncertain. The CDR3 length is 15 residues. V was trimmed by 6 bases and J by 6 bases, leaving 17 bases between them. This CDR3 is CASRGSMRGAGELFF. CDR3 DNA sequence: TGCGCCAGCAGAGGCTCTATGAGGGGCGCCGGGGAGCTGTTTTTT.

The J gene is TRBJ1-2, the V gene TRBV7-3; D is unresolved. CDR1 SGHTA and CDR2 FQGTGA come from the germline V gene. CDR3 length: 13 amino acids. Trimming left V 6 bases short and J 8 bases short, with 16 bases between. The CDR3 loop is CASSPAGPGGYTF. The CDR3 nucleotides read TGTGCCAGCAGTCCTGCCGGGCCGGGGGGCTACACCTTC. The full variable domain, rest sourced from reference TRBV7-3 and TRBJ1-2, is GAGVSQTPSNKVTEKGKYVELRCDPISGHTALYWYRQSLGQGPEFLIYFQGTGAADDSGLPNDRFFAVRPEGSVSTLKIQRTERGDSAVYLCASSPAGPGGYTFGSGTRLTVV.

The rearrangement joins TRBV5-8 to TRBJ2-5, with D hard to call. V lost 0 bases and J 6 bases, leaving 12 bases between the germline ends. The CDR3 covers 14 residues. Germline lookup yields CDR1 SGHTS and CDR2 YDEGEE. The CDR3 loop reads CASSLGQKAQTQYF. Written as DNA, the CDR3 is TGTGCCAGCAGCTTGGGTCAGAAGGCCCAGACCCAGTACTTC.

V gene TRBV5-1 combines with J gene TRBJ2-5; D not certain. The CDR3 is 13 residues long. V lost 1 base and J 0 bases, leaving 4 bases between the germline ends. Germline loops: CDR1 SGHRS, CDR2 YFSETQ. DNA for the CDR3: TGCGCCAGCAGCTTGAGTGACCAAGAGACCCAGTACTTC. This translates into CASSLSDQETQYF.

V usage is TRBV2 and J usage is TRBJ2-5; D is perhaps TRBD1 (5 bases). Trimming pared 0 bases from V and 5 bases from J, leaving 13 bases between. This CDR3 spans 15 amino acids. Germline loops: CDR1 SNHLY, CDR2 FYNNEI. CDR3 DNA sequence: TGTGCCAGCAGTGAAGCTTCCGGACCAGGGGAGACCCAGTACTTC. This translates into CASSEASGPGETQYF.

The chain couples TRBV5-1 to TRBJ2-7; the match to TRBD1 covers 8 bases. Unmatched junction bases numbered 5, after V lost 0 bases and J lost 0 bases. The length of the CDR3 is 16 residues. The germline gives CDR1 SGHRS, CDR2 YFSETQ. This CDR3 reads CASSLEWGQVSYEQYF. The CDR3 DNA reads TGCGCCAGCAGCTTGGAGTGGGGACAGGTCTCCTACGAGCAGTACTTC.

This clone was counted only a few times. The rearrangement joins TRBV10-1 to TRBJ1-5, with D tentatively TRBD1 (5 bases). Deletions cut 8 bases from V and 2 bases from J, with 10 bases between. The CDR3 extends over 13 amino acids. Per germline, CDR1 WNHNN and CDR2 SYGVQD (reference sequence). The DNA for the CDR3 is TGCGCCAGCCAGGGACGGTGCAATCAGCCCCAGCATTTT. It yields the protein CASQGRCNQPQHF.

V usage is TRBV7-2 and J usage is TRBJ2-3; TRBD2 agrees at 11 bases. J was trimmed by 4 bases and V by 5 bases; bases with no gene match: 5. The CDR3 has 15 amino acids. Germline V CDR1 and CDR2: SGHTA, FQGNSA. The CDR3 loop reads CASSGTSGSADTQYF. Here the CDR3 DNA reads TGTGCCAGCAGCGGGACTAGCGGATCAGCAGATACGCAGTATTTT.

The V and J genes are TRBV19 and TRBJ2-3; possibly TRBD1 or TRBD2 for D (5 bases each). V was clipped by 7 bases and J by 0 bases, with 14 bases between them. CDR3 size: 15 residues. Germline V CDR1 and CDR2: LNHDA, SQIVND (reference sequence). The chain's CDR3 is CASNRRGQSTDTQYF. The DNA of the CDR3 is TGTGCCAGTAACCGACGGGGCCAGAGCACAGATACGCAGTATTTT. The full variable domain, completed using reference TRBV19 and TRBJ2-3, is DGGITQSPKYLFRKEGQNVTLSCEQNLNHDAMYWYRQDPGQGLRLIYYSQIVNDFQKGDIAEGYSVSREKKESFPLTVTSAQKNPTAFYLCASNRRGQSTDTQYFGPGTRLTVL.

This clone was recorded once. The CDR3 nucleotides are TGTGCCAGCAGCCCCGACGGACTAGCGGGTACGCAGTATTTT. It yields the protein CASSPDGLAGTQYF. The chain carries TRBV7-2 and TRBJ2-3, with 11 bases matching TRBD2. The germline V gene encodes CDR1 SGHTA and CDR2 FQGNSA. This CDR3 comprises 14 residues. V lost 5 bases and J lost 8; bases outside the gene matches: 6.

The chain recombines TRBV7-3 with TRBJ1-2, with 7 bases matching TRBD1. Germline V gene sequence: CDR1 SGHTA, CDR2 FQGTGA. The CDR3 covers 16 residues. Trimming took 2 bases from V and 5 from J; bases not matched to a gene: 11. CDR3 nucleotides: TGTGCCAGCAGCTTAGGAACCACAGGGGACGGGTATGGCTACACCTTC. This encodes CASSLGTTGDGYGYTF.

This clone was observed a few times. The CDR3 reads CASSEFGTGMMGYTF. The CDR3 coding sequence is TGTGCCAGTTCCGAATTCGGGACAGGGATGATGGGCTACACCTTC. The chain combines TRBV19 with TRBJ1-2; 9 nucleotides agree with TRBD1. Germline V lookup: CDR1 LNHDA, CDR2 SQIVND (reference sequence). The CDR3 length is 15 residues. With 8 bases clipped from V and 8 bases from J, the junction kept 15 bases outside the gene matches.

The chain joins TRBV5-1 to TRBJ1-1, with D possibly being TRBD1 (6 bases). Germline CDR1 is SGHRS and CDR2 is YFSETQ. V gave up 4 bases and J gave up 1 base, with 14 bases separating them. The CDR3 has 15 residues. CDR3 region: CASSPRRGANTEAFF. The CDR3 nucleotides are TGCGCCAGCAGCCCCCGGAGGGGGGCGAACACTGAAGCTTTCTTT.

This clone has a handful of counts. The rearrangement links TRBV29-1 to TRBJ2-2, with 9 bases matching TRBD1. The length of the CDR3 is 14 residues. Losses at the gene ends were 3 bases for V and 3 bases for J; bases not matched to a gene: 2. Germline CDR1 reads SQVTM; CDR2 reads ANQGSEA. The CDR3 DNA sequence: TGCAGCGTTGAGGGGACAGGGCACACCGGGGAGCTGTTTTTT. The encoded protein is CSVEGTGHTGELFF.

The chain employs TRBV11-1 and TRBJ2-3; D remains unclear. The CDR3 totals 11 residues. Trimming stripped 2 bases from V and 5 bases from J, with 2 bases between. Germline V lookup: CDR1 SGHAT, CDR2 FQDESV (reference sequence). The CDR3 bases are TGTGCCAGCAGCTTAAGAGATACGCAGTATTTT. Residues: CASSLRDTQYF.

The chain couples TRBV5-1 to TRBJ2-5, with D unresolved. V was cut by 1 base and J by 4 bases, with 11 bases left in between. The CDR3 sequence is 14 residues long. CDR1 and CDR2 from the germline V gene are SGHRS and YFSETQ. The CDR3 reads CASSLFGTSETQYF. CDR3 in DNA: TGCGCCAGCAGCTTGTTCGGCACTTCAGAGACCCAGTACTTC. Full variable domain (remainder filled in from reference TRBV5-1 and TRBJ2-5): KAGVTQTPRYLIKTRGQQVTLSCSPISGHRSVSWYQQTPGQGLQFLFEYFSETQRNKGNFPGRFSGRQFSNSRSEMNVSTLELGDSALYLCASSLFGTSETQYFGPGTRLLVL.

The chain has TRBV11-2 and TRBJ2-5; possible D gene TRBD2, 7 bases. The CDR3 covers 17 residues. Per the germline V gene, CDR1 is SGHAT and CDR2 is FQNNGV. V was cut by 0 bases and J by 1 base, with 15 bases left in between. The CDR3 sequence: CASSLDGRGAFQETQYF. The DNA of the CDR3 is TGTGCCAGCAGCTTAGATGGGAGGGGGGCCTTCCAAGAGACCCAGTACTTC.

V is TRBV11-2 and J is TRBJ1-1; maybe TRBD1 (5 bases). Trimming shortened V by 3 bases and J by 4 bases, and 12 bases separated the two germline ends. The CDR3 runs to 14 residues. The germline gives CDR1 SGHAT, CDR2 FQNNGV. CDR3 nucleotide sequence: TGTGCCAGCAGCTTCGAAGGGGTGGCCACTGAAGCTTTCTTT. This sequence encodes CASSFEGVATEAFF. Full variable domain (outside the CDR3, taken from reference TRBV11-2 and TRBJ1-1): EAGVAQSPRYKIIEKRQSVAFWCNPISGHATLYWYQQILGQGPKLLIQFQNNGVVDDSQLPKDRFSAERLKGVDSTLKIQPAKLEDSAVYLCASSFEGVATEAFFGQGTRLTVV.

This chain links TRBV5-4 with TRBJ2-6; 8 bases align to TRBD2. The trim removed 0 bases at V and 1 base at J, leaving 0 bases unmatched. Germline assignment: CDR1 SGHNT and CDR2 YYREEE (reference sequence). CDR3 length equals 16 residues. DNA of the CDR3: TGTGCCAGCAGCTTGGCGGGGGGGTCTGGGGCCAACGTCCTGACTTTC. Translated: CASSLAGGSGANVLTF.

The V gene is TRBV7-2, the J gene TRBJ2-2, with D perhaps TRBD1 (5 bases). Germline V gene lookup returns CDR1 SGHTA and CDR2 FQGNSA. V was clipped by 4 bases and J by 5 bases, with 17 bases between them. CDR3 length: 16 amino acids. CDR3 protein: CASSSPSGITTGELFF. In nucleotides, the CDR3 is TGTGCCAGCAGCTCACCTTCAGGGATCACTACCGGGGAGCTGTTTTTT.